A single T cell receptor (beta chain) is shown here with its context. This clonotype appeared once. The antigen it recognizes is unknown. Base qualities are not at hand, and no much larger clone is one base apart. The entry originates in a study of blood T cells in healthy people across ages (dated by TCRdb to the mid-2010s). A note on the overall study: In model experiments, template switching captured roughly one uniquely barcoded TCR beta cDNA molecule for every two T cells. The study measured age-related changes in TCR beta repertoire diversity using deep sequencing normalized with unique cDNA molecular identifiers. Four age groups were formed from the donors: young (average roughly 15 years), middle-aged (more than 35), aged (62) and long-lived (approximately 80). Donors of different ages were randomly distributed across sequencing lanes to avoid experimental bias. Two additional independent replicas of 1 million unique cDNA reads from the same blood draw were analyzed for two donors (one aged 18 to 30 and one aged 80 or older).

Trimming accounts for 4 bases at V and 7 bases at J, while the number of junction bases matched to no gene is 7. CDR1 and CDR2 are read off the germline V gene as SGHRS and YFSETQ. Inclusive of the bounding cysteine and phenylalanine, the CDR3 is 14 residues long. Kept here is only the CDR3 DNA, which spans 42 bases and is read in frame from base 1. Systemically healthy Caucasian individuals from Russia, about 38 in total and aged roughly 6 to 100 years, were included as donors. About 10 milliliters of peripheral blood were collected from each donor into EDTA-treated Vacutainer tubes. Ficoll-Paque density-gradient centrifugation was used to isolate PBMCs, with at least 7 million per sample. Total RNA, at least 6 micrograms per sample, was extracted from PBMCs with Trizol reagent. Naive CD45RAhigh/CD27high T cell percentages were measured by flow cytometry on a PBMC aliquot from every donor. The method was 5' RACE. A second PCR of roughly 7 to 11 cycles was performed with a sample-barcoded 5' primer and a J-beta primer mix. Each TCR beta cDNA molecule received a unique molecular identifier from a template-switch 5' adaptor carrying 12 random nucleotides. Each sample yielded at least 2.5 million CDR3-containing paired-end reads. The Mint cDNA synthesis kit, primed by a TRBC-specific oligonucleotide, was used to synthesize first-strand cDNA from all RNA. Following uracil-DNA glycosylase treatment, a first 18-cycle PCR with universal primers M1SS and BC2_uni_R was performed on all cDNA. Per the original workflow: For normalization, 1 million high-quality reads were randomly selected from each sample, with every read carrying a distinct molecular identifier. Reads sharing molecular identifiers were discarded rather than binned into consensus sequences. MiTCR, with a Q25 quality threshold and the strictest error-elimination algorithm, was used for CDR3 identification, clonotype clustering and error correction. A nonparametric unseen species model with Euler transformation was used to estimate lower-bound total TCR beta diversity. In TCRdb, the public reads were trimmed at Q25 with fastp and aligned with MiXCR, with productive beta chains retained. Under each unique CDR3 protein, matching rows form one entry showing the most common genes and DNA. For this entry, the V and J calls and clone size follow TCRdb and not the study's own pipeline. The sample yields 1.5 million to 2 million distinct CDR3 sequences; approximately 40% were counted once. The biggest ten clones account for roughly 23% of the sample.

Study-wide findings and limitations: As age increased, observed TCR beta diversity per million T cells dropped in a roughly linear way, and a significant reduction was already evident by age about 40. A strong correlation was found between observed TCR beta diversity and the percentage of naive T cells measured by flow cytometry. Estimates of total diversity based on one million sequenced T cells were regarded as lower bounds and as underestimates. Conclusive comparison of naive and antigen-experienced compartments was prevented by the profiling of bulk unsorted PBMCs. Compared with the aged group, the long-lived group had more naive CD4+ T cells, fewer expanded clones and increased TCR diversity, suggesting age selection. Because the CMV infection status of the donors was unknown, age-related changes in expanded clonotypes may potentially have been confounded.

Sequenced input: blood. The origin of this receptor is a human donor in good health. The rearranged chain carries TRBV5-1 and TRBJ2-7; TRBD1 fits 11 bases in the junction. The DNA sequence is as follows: TGCGCCAGCAGCGAGGACAGGGGGCCGAAGGAGCAGTACTTC. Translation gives CASSEDRGPKEQYF.